These 29 T cell receptor beta chains originate from one sample sequenced in a study of shared clonotypes between healthy human individuals. Libraries were prepared by immunoSEQ multiplex PCR; TCRdb keeps only in-frame clonotypes and omits some of them. Altogether around 500,000 clones are present, 70% to 85% being singletons, with the ten largest covering roughly 12%. The sequenced sample was PBMCs. The source of these receptors is a woman aged 40 to 50 in good health. Some clones in this sample may be carry-over from other donors' samples.

The V gene is TRBV25-1, the J gene TRBJ1-1; D might be TRBD1 (6 bases). Germline V CDR1 and CDR2: MGHDK, SYGVNS. V was clipped by 8 bases and J by 7 bases, with 17 bases between them. This CDR3 comprises 13 residues. The CDR3 DNA follows: TGTGCCAGCGGGGGCAAACAGGGAATTGAAGCTTTCTTT. This translates into CASGGKQGIEAFF.

The V gene is TRBV7-2, the J gene TRBJ1-1; D not resolved. CDR1 and CDR2 (germline): SGHTA, FQGNSA. Trimming cost V 1 base and J 1 base, with 4 bases left between them. The CDR3 is 13 residues long. The CDR3: CASSLEPNTEAFF. The DNA for the CDR3 is TGTGCCAGCAGCTTAGAACCGAACACTGAAGCTTTCTTT.

Concerning this clone itself: The sample contains more than one DNA sequence encoding this CDR3. The chain combines TRBV27 with TRBJ1-1, with 7 nucleotides matching TRBD1. Germline V CDR1 and CDR2: MNHEY, SMNVEV (reference sequence). CDR3 length equals 13 residues. With V trimmed by 5 bases and J by 6 bases, 6 bases remained unmatched. CDR3 loop: CASSLTGRAEAFF. CDR3 coding DNA: TGTGCCAGCAGTCTGACAGGGAGAGCTGAAGCTTTCTTT.

The chain links TRBV6-6 to TRBJ2-7; 10 bases agree with TRBD2. The CDR3 totals 14 residues. Unmatched junction bases numbered 6, after V lost 6 bases and J lost 4 bases. Germline values: CDR1 MNHNY, CDR2 SVGAGI (reference sequence). CDR3 bases: TGTGCCAGCAGACTAACTAGCGGGACTTACGAGCAGTACTTC. Protein sequence: CASRLTSGTYEQYF.

The table lists this clone with a few counts. The V gene is TRBV28, the J gene TRBJ1-4; 7 bases are shared with TRBD1. The length of the CDR3 is 14 residues. Germline V lookup: CDR1 MDHEN, CDR2 SYDVKM. Trimming took 2 bases from V and 10 from J; bases not matched to a gene: 7. DNA for the CDR3: TGTGCCAGCAGTTTAGTTACAGGGGACAGAAAACTGTTTTTT. Its protein is CASSLVTGDRKLFF.

There are a few counts of this clone. CDR3 nucleotide sequence: TGTGCCAGCAGCTTATCCGGGACAGGGGCTCAGCCCCAGCATTTT. Its translation is CASSLSGTGAQPQHF. V gene TRBV7-8 combines with J gene TRBJ1-5, with TRBD1 identical over 10 bases. CDR1 is SGHVS, CDR2 FQNEAQ, per germline. This CDR3 has 15 residues. V gave up 2 bases and J gave up 6 bases; unmatched junction bases: 4. Variable domain in full (rest from reference TRBV7-8 and TRBJ1-5): GAGVSQSPRYKVAKRGQDVALRCDPISGHVSLFWYQQALGQGPEFLTYFQNEAQLDKSGLPSDRFFAERPEGSVSTLKIQRTQQEDSAVYLCASSLSGTGAQPQHFGDGTRLSIL.

For this clone: A much larger clone is a single base away; this may be a read error. The chain employs TRBV18 and TRBJ1-5; no clear D gene. This CDR3 has 14 amino acids. The germline V gene encodes CDR1 KGHSH and CDR2 LQKENI. The chain's CDR3 is CVSSPAVGNQPQHF. CDR3 nucleotide sequence: TGTGTCAGCTCACCCGCTGTGGGCAATCAGCCCCAGCATTTT.

This rearrangement joins TRBV2 to TRBJ2-5; no reliable D call. The CDR3 has 16 residues. CDR1 and CDR2 (germline): SNHLY, FYNNEI. Between the trimmed V and J ends, which lost 6 bases and 2 bases, there was a span of 19 bases. CDR3 sequence reads: CASSRYGQLNQETQYF. For the CDR3, the DNA is TGTGCCAGCAGCCGGTACGGGCAGCTAAATCAAGAGACCCAGTACTTC. Together with reference TRBV2 and TRBJ2-5, the CDR3 gives the full variable domain: EPEVTQTPSHQVTQMGQEVILRCVPISNHLYFYWYRQILGQKVEFLVSFYNNEISEKSEIFDDQFSVERPDGSNFTLKIRSTKLEDSAMYFCASSRYGQLNQETQYFGPGTRLLVL.

This chain links TRBV6-1 with TRBJ1-2, with D perhaps TRBD1 (5 bases). Germline CDR1 reads MNHNS; CDR2 reads SASEGT. The CDR3 consists of 14 residues. V shed 2 bases and J shed 7 bases, with 14 bases lying between them. The CDR3 spells CASSELAGTGGYTF. The CDR3, as DNA: TGTGCCAGCAGTGAATTGGCAGGGACGGGTGGCTACACCTTC.

The rearrangement joins TRBV19 to TRBJ1-2; D perhaps matches TRBD1 (5 bases). Trimming pared 5 bases from V and 0 bases from J, leaving 19 bases between. CDR1 is LNHDA, CDR2 SQIVND, per germline (reference sequence). CDR3 size: 17 residues. CDR3 DNA: TGTGCCAGTAGTCGCCGGGACGGAGGACCTTCTAACTATGGCTACACCTTC. Amino acids: CASSRRDGGPSNYGYTF.

The chain combines TRBV10-3 with TRBJ2-7, with D uncertain. Germline values: CDR1 ENHRY, CDR2 SYGVKD. V was trimmed by 2 bases and J by 2 bases, leaving 10 bases between them. The CDR3 consists of 14 residues. The CDR3 protein is CAISEGPIPYEQYF. CDR3 in DNA: TGTGCCATCAGTGAGGGACCGATACCCTACGAGCAGTACTTC.

Comment on this clone: In the same sample, other DNA sequences code for this CDR3. The J gene is TRBJ2-7, the V gene TRBV14, with a weak D call TRBD1 (5 bases). This CDR3 is built from 13 residues. Germline V gene sequence: CDR1 SGHDN, CDR2 FVKESK. The V and J ends lost 4 bases and 1 base respectively, with 8 bases between them. CDR3 in amino acids: CASSPRVSYEQYF. CDR3 DNA: TGTGCCAGCAGCCCCAGGGTATCCTACGAGCAGTACTTC.

The chain recombines TRBV29-1 with TRBJ2-5; D remains ambiguous. Germline CDR1 SQVTM, CDR2 ANQGSEA. This CDR3 is built from 16 residues. The germline V and J ends were trimmed by 4 bases and 4 bases, with 22 bases remaining between them. CDR3 amino acids: CSVVPFRKGPAETQYF. The CDR3 bases are TGCAGCGTTGTCCCTTTTCGAAAGGGTCCAGCAGAGACCCAGTACTTC.

This clone was detected once. The chain combines TRBV5-1 with TRBJ2-7; 7 nucleotides align to TRBD1. The J segment lost 3 bases and the V segment lost 1 base, leaving 4 bases of the junction unmatched. The germline V gene has CDR1 SGHRS and CDR2 YFSETQ. This CDR3 has 14 amino acids. As DNA, the CDR3 is TGCGCCAGCAGCTTGTCCTACAGGGGCTACGAGCAGTACTTC. Its translation: CASSLSYRGYEQYF.

The chain is built from TRBV25-1 and TRBJ2-2; the D call may be TRBD1 or TRBD2 (5 bases each). This CDR3 comprises 14 residues. V lost 8 bases and J lost 2, with 12 bases in between. Germline lookup yields CDR1 MGHDK and CDR2 SYGVNS. CDR3 nucleotides: TGTGCCAGCGGGCGAGGGGCTAACACCGGGGAGCTGTTTTTT. As protein: CASGRGANTGELFF.

The chain employs TRBV5-6 and TRBJ1-5; a possible D gene is TRBD1 (5 bases). Trimming stripped 0 bases from V and 7 bases from J, with 8 bases between. Germline CDR1 reads SGHDT; CDR2 reads YYEEEE. CDR3 length: 13 residues. CDR3 in amino acids: CASSLVGGQPQHF. The CDR3 bases are TGTGCCAGCAGCTTGGTGGGGGGGCAGCCCCAGCATTTT.

The V call is TRBV7-8, the J call TRBJ2-1; D gene unclear. The V end lost 4 bases, the J end lost 4 bases, and 8 bases lay between the germline ends. Germline V CDR1 and CDR2: SGHVS, FQNEAQ. The CDR3 covers 13 residues. CDR3 nucleotide sequence: TGTGCCAGCAGCTCCGGGCTTTACAATGAGCAGTTCTTC. It translates to CASSSGLYNEQFF.

This chain uses TRBV21-1 with TRBJ1-4. TRBV21-1 is reported as a pseudogene. This CDR3 is built from 16 residues. The CDR3 spells CASSKVTSATNEKLFF. The CDR3 region has the DNA TGTGCCAGCAGCAAAGTTACCTCTGCAACTAATGAAAAACTGTTTTTT.

The chain uses TRBV29-1 and TRBJ2-5; D gene uncertain. The J call may be faulty, since TRBJ2-7 better matches the DNA end. This CDR3 is 12 amino acids long. Germline V lookup: CDR1 SQVTM, CDR2 ANQGSEA. The CDR3 here is CSVGPNAYEQYF. CDR3 bases: TGCAGCGTTGGTCCTAACGCCTACGAGCAGTACTTC.

The chain has TRBV4-3 and TRBJ2-2; TRBD2 matches at 9 bases. Trimming took 1 base from V and 4 from J; bases not matched to a gene: 4. The V gene's germline CDR1 is LGHNA and CDR2 YSLEER. This CDR3 has 16 amino acids. CDR3 in DNA: TGCGCCAGCAGCCAAGGTAGCGGGAGTGGCACCGGGGAGCTGTTTTTT. Protein: CASSQGSGSGTGELFF.

The V gene is TRBV27, the J gene TRBJ2-7, with 9 bases matching TRBD2. CDR3 length: 16 residues. Germline V gene sequence: CDR1 MNHEY, CDR2 SMNVEV (reference sequence). V trimming: 4 bases; J trimming: 2 bases; junction bases outside the gene matches: 9. CDR3 in DNA: TGTGCCAGCAGTTCCCTTAGCGGGAGTTTCCCCTACGAGCAGTACTTC. It encodes CASSSLSGSFPYEQYF.

This sequence joins TRBV28 and TRBJ1-5; D not certain. The V end lost 3 bases, the J end lost 5 bases, and 11 bases lay between the germline ends. Germline-derived CDR1 and CDR2 are MDHEN and SYDVKM. The CDR3 contains 14 residues. The CDR3: CASSFSTGDQPQHF. CDR3 DNA: TGTGCCAGCAGTTTTTCGACCGGGGATCAGCCCCAGCATTTT.

This clone was counted between two and nine times. The chain couples TRBV28 to TRBJ1-1; 8 bases line up with TRBD1. The junction had 10 bases not matched to a gene; V was cut back by 1 base and J by 0 bases. CDR1 and CDR2 (germline): MDHEN, SYDVKM. The CDR3 length is 18 residues. As DNA, the CDR3 is TGTGCCAGCAGTTTATATATTTCGGCGGACAGGGTGAACACTGAAGCTTTCTTT. Translated, it gives CASSLYISADRVNTEAFF. Together with reference TRBV28 and TRBJ1-1, the CDR3 gives the full variable domain: DVKVTQSSRYLVKRTGEKVFLECVQDMDHENMFWYRQDPGLGLRLIYFSYDVKMKEKGDIPEGYSVSREKKERFSLILESASTNQTSMYLCASSLYISADRVNTEAFFGQGTRLTVV.

The rearrangement uses TRBV29-1 and TRBJ2-7; 7 bases are a match to TRBD1. The CDR3 totals 13 residues. V shed 8 bases, J shed 2 bases, and the junction held 9 bases outside the gene matches. In germline, CDR1 is SQVTM, CDR2 ANQGSEA. Here the CDR3 DNA reads TGCAGCAACCAAGGGGGCCCGACCTACGAGCAGTACTTC. Its protein is CSNQGGPTYEQYF.

This sequence joins TRBV15 and TRBJ2-1; 9 bases fit TRBD2. CDR1 and CDR2 (germline): LNHNV, YYDKDF (reference sequence). Trimming at V came to 5 bases and at J to 9 bases, leaving 14 bases not matched to a gene. This CDR3 region has 16 residues. The CDR3 protein is CATSPLGLAGEGEQFF. The CDR3 nucleotides are TGTGCCACCAGCCCTCTCGGATTAGCGGGAGAGGGTGAGCAGTTCTTC.

This chain links TRBV5-1 with TRBJ1-2, with D possibly matching TRBD1 (6 bases). The CDR3 covers 13 residues. The germline gives CDR1 SGHRS, CDR2 YFSETQ. Trimming left V 4 bases short and J 4 bases short, with 11 bases between. The CDR3 spells CASSGDNRYGYTF. The CDR3 coding sequence is TGCGCCAGCAGCGGGGACAACCGCTATGGCTACACCTTC.

The chain joins TRBV18 to TRBJ2-1; D not resolved. The germline V and J ends were trimmed by 2 bases and 4 bases, with 12 bases remaining between them. Germline V gene sequence: CDR1 KGHSH, CDR2 LQKENI. This CDR3 has 15 amino acids. The CDR3 here is CASSPAGREYNEQFF. For the CDR3, the DNA is TGTGCCAGCTCACCAGCCGGACGTGAGTACAATGAGCAGTTCTTC. Full variable domain (remainder filled in from reference TRBV18 and TRBJ2-1): NAGVMQNPRHLVRRRGQEARLRCSPMKGHSHVYWYRQLPEEGLKFMVYLQKENIIDESGMPKERFSAEFPKEGPSILRIQQVVRGDSAAYFCASSPAGREYNEQFFGPGTRLTVL.

A note on this clone: A much larger clone lies a single base off, so this may be a read error. Other DNA sequences within the sample encode an identical CDR3. V gene TRBV6-1 combines with J gene TRBJ2-2, with D uncertain. The CDR3 loop spans 15 amino acids. V lost 6 bases to trimming and J lost 4 bases, with 15 bases between them. CDR1 and CDR2 from the germline V gene are MNHNS and SASEGT. CDR3 sequence reads: CASRTSVAATGELFF. CDR3 coding DNA: TGTGCCAGCAGAACCTCGGTCGCGGCCACCGGGGAGCTGTTTTTT.

V usage is TRBV6-5 and J usage is TRBJ1-5, with D possibly being TRBD1 (5 bases). From germline, CDR1 is MNHEY and CDR2 SVGAGI. The CDR3 has 15 residues. With 2 bases removed from V and 0 bases from J, the gap between germline ends came to 8 bases. In DNA, the CDR3 is TGTGCCAGCAGTTACAGGGGTTTTAGCAATCAGCCCCAGCATTTT. It specifies CASSYRGFSNQPQHF.